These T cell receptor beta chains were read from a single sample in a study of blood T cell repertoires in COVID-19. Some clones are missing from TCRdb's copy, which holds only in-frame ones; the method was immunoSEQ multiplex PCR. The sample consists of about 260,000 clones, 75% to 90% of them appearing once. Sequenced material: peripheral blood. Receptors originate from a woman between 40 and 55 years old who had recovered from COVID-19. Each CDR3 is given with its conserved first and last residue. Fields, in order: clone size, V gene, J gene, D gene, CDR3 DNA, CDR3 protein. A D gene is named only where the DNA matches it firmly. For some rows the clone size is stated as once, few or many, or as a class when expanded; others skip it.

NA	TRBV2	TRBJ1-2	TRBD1	TGTGCCAGCCGACGGTCCGACAGGGGACTTAACTATGGCTACACCTTC	CASRRSDRGLNYGYTF
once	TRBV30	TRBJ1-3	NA	TGTGCCTGGAGTGTACTATCGGGAAACACCATATATTTT	CAWSVLSGNTIYF
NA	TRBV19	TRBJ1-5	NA	TGTGCCAGTAGTATAGGCCCCTCCCCGGGGCAGCCCCAGCATTTT	CASSIGPSPGQPQHF
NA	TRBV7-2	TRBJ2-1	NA	TGTGCCAGCAGCTTTCGAGCGCGCAATGAGCAGTTCTTC	CASSFRARNEQFF
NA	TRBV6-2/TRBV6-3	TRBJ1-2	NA	TGTGCCAGCAGCGACGGGAACTATGGCTACACCTTC	CASSDGNYGYTF
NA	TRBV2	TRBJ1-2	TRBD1	TGTGCCAGCAGTGGACAGGGAGGTAACTATGGCTACACCTTC	CASSGQGGNYGYTF
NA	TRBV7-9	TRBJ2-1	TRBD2	TGTGCCAGCAGCTTTTCTAGCGGGGGGGCGCATGAGCAGTTCTTC	CASSFSSGGAHEQFF
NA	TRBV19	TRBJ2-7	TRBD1	TGTGCCAGTAGTATCTCCAACAGGGGGCCCTACGAGCAGTACTTC	CASSISNRGPYEQYF
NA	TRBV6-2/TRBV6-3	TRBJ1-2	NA	TGTGCCAGCAGTTACCGGACACCCTATGGCTACACCTTC	CASSYRTPYGYTF
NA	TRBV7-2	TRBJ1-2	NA	TGTGCCAGCAGCTTGGCGGGGAGCAGCTATGGCTACACCTTC	CASSLAGSSYGYTF
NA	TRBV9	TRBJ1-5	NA	TGTGCCAGCAGCGTAGGTGCGGGTATAATGGGTCAGCCCCAGCATTTT	CASSVGAGIMGQPQHF
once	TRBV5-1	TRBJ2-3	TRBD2	TGCGCCAGCAGCCTCTACCGGGGGGGAGGGAAAGATACGCAGTATTTT	CASSLYRGGGKDTQYF
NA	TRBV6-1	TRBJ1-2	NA	TGTGCCAGCAGTGAAGTTTCGGGAAAGGCAGTCAGGTACTATGGCTACACCTTC	CASSEVSGKAVRYYGYTF
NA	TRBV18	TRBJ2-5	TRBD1	TGTGCCAGCTCACCTCTCACAGGGGTCGGAGAGACCCAGTACTTC	CASSPLTGVGETQYF
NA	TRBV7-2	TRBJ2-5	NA	TGTGCCAGCAGCTTCCGGGAGAAAGAGACCCAGTACTTC	CASSFREKETQYF
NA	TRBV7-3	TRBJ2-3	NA	TGTGCCAGCAGCCCCGACGGGGGTTGGACAGATACGCAGTATTTT	CASSPDGGWTDTQYF
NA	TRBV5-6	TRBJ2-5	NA	TGTGCCAGCAGCTTGGACTTTCAAGAGACCCAGTACTTC	CASSLDFQETQYF
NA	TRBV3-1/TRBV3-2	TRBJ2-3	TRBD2	TGTGCCAGCAGCGGACTAGCGGCAGATACGCAGTATTTT	CASSGLAADTQYF
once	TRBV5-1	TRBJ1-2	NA	TGCGCCAGCAGCTTGCAGTTAAACTATGGCTACACCTTC	CASSLQLNYGYTF
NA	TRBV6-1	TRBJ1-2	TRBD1	TGTGCCAGCAGGACTGGACAGGGGATTGGCTACACCTTC	CASRTGQGIGYTF
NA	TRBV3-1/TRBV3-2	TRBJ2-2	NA	TGTGCCAGCAGCCATTTGGGGGGGAACACCGGGGAGCTGTTTTTT	CASSHLGGNTGELFF
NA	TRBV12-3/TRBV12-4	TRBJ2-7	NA	TGTGCCAGCAGTTTTAGGGTGGAGCGGGAGCAGTACTTC	CASSFRVEREQYF
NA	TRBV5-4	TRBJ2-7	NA	TGTGCCAGCAGCCCGGCGGGACGGCGGGCCTACGAGCAGTACTTC	CASSPAGRRAYEQYF
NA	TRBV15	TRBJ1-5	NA	TGTGCCACCAGTTTTCAAGTCGGGCAGCCCCAGCATTTT	CATSFQVGQPQHF
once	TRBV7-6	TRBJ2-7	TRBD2	TGTGCCAGCAGCCCGACCGGACTAGCGGGGGTGAGAGAGCAGTACTTC	CASSPTGLAGVREQYF
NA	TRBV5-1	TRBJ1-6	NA	TGCGCCAGCAGGAGTTTCTCCTATAATTCACCCCTCCACTTT	CASRSFSYNSPLHF
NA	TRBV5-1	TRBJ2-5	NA	TGCGCCAGCAGCTTCCGGGACCGAACAGGGATGGGGGAGACCCAGTACTTC	CASSFRDRTGMGETQYF
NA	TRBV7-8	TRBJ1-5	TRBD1	TGTGCCAGCAGCTCCCATAACCCGGGACAGGGGAATCAGCCCCAGCATTTT	CASSSHNPGQGNQPQHF
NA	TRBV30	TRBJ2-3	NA	TGTGCCTGGACCCGGGTTTCGCGCACAGATACGCAGTATTTT	CAWTRVSRTDTQYF
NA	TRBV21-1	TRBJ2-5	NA	TGTGCCAGCAGCAGTAGCGGGGGGGAAGAGACCCAGTACTTC	CASSSSGGEETQYF
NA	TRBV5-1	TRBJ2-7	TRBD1	TGCGCCAGCAGCGTACCGGGACAGTGGTACGAGCAGTACTTC	CASSVPGQWYEQYF
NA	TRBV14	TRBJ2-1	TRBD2	TGTGCCAGCAGCCAAGGGCTAGCGGGGGGGCCATCCTACAATGAGCAGTTCTTC	CASSQGLAGGPSYNEQFF
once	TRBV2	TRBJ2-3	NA	TGTGCCAGCAGTAACTCTCAAACAGATACGCAGTATTTT	CASSNSQTDTQYF
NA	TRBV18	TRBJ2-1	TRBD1	TGTGCCAGCTCACCGACAGGGAACAATGAGCAGTTCTTC	CASSPTGNNEQFF
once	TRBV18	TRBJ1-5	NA	TGTGCCAGCTCACCACCCTACCCAGGGCCGAATCAGCCCCAGCATTTT	CASSPPYPGPNQPQHF
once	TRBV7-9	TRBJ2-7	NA	TGTGCCAGCAGCTTACAGGGTGGGCCTTCCGAGCAGTACTTC	CASSLQGGPSEQYF
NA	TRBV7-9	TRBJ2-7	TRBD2	TGTGCCAGCAGCTTAGTAGGTCACGGGAGGTACGAGCAGTACTTC	CASSLVGHGRYEQYF
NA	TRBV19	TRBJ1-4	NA	TGTGCCAGTAGCCGATCGAACAGGGCAGGGAATGAAAAACTGTTTTTT	CASSRSNRAGNEKLFF
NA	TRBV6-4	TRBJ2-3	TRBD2	TGTGCCAGCAGTGATTCTCGGCGGGGGGGCACAGATACGCAGTATTTT	CASSDSRRGGTDTQYF
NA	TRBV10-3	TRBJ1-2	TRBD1	TGTGCCATCAGTGACTACTCGGGACAGAACTATGGCTACACCTTC	CAISDYSGQNYGYTF
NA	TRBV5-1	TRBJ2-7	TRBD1	TGCGCCAGCAGCTTAACGATTCGGGGACAGGGGATTTACGAGCAGTACTTC	CASSLTIRGQGIYEQYF
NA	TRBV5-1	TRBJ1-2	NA	TGCGCCAGCAGCTTGGCCTTAGCCGATCTAGGTGGTGGCTACACCTTC	CASSLALADLGGGYTF
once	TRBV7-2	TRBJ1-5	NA	TGTGCCAGCAGCTTAACATTGGTGAAGCCCCAGCATTTT	CASSLTLVKPQHF
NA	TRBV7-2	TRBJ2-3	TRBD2	TGTGCCAGCAGCGTAGCGGGGGGGGTCGCAGATACGCAGTATTTT	CASSVAGGVADTQYF
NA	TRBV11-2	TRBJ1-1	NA	TGTGCCAGCAGCTTGGAGGGTTTGATGAACACTGAAGCTTTCTTT	CASSLEGLMNTEAFF
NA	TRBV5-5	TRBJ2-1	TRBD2	TGTGCCAGCAGCTTGGGGCTAGCGGGGGTTTCTCAGTTCTTC	CASSLGLAGVSQFF
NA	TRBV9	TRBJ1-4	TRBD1	TGTGCCAGCAGCGTAGATGGACAGGGGTTTGAAAAACTGTTTTTT	CASSVDGQGFEKLFF
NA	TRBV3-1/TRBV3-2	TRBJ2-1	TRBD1	TGTGCCAGCAGCCGGGCGGGACAGGGATACAATGAGCAGTTCTTC	CASSRAGQGYNEQFF
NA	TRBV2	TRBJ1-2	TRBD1	TGTGCCAGCAGTGAGACGGGGACAGGAGGGGGCTACACCTTC	CASSETGTGGGYTF
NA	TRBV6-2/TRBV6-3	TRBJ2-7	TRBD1	TGTGCCAGCAGCACCCCCGGACAGGGGCGCGGCGAGCAGTACTTC	CASSTPGQGRGEQYF
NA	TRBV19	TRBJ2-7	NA	TGTGCCAGTAGTGCCACCCAGGGCTACTACGAGCAGTACTTC	CASSATQGYYEQYF
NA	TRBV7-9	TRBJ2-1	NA	TGTGCCAGCAGCTTAGCGAGATACAATGAGCAGTTCTTC	CASSLARYNEQFF
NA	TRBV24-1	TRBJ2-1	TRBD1	TGTGCCACCGCAGGGGACAGCTACAATGAGCAGTTCTTC	CATAGDSYNEQFF
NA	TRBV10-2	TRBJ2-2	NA	TGCGCCAGCACGCGAGGAACCGGGGAGCTGTTTTTT	CASTRGTGELFF
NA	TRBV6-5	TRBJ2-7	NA	TGTGCCAGCAAGGTTTCTCCAGAGGCCTACGAGCAGTACTTC	CASKVSPEAYEQYF
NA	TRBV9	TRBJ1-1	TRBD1	TGTGCCAGCAGCCAGAACAGGGGGCGAACTGAAGCTTTCTTT	CASSQNRGRTEAFF
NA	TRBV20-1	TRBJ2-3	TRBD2	TGCAGTGCTAGTAGGGGTTTGAGCGGGGGGAGCACAGATACGCAGTATTTT	CSASRGLSGGSTDTQYF
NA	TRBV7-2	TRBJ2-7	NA	TGTGCCAGCACCCCTCCGGGTAGCTCCTACGAGCAGTACTTC	CASTPPGSSYEQYF